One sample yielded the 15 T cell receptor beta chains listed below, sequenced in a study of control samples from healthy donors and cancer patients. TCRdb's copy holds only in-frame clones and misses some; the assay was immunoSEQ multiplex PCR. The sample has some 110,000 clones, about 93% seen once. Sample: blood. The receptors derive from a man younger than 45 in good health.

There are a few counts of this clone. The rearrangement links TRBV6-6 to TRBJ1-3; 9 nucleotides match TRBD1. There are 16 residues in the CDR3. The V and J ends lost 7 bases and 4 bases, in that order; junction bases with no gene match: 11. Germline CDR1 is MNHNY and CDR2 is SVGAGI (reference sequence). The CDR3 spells CASIPGQGLRGNTIYF. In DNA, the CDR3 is TGTGCCAGCATTCCGGGACAGGGTCTTAGAGGAAACACCATATATTTT.

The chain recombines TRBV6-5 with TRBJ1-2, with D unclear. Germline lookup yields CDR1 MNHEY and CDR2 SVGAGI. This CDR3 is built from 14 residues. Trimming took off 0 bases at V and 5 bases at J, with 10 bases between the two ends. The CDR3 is CASSYSAASYGYTF. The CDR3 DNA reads TGTGCCAGCAGTTACTCGGCAGCATCGTATGGCTACACCTTC.

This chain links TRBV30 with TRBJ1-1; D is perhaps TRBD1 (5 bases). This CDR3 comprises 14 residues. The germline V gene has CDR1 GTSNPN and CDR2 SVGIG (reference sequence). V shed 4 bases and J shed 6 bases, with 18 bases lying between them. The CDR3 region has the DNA TGTGCCTGGATACTGGAGGGGTTTTTTTCTGAAGCTTTCTTT. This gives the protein CAWILEGFFSEAFF.

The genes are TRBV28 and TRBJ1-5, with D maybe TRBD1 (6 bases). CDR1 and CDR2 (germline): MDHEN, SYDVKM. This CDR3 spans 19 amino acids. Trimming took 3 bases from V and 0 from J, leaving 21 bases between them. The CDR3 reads CASSLIGDTDSYSNQPQHF. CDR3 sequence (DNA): TGTGCCAGCAGTTTGATCGGGGACACCGATAGTTATAGCAATCAGCCCCAGCATTTT. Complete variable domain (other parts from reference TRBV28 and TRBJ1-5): DVKVTQSSRYLVKRTGEKVFLECVQDMDHENMFWYRQDPGLGLRLIYFSYDVKMKEKGDIPEGYSVSREKKERFSLILESASTNQTSMYLCASSLIGDTDSYSNQPQHFGDGTRLSIL.

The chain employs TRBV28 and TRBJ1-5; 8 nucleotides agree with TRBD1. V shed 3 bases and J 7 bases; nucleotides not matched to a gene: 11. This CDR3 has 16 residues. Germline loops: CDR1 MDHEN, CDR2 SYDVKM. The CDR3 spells CASSFRTGSIGQPQHF. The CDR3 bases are TGTGCCAGCAGTTTCCGGACAGGGAGCATAGGGCAGCCCCAGCATTTT.

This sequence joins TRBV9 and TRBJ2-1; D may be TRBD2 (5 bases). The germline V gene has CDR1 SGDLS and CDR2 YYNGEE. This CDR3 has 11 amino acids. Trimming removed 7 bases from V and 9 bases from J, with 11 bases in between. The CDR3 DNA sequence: TGTGCCAGCGCAGCGGCCGGTGAGCAGTTCTTC. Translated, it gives CASAAAGEQFF.

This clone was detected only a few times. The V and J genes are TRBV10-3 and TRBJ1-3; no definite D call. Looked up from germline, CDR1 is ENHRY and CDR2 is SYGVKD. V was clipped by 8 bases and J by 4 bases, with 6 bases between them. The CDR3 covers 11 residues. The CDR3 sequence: CAILWGNTIYF. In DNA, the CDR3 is TGTGCCATCCTTTGGGGAAACACCATATATTTT.

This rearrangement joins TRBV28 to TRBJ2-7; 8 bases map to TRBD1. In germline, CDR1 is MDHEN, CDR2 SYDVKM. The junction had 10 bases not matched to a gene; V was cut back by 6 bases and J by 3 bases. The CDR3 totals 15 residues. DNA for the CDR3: TGTGCCAGCAGAACGACCGGGACAGGAGTCTACGAGCAGTACTTC. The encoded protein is CASRTTGTGVYEQYF.

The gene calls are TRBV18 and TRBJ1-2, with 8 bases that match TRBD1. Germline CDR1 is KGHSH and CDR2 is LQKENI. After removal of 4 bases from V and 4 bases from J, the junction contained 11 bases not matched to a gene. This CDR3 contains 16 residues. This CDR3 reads CASSLTGQDFIYGYTF. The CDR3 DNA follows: TGTGCCAGCTCACTGACGGGACAGGACTTTATCTATGGCTACACCTTC.

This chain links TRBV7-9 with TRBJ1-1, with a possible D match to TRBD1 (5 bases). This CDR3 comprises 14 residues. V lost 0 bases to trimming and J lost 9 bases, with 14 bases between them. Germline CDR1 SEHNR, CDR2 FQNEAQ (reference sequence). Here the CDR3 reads CASSLALAGRQAFF. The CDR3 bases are TGTGCCAGCAGCTTAGCCCTTGCGGGACGGCAAGCTTTCTTT.

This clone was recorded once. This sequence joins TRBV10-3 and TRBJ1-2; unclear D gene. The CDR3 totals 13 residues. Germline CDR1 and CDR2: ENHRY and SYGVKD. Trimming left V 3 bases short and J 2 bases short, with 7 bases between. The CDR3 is CAISDSGNYGYTF. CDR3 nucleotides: TGTGCCATCAGTGATTCGGGGAACTATGGCTACACCTTC.

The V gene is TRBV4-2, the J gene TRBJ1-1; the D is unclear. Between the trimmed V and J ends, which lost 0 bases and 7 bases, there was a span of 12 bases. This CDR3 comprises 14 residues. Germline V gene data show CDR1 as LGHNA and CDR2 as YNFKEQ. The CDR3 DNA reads TGTGCCAGCAGCCAAGATTTGTGGGGAAATGAAGCTTTCTTT. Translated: CASSQDLWGNEAFF.

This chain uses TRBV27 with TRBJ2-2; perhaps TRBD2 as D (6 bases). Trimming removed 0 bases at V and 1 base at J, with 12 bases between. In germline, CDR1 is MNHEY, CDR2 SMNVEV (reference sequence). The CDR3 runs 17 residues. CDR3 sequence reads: CASSLSGGVWNTGELFF. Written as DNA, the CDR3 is TGTGCCAGCAGTTTATCCGGCGGGGTGTGGAACACCGGGGAGCTGTTTTTT.

The CDR3: CASSEGYTGELFF. In DNA, the CDR3 is TGTGCCAGCAGTGAAGGGTACACCGGGGAGCTGTTTTTT. The genes are TRBV6-1 and TRBJ2-2; D is unclear. The CDR3 contains 13 residues. Germline CDR1 and CDR2: MNHNS and SASEGT. V gave up 1 base and J gave up 3 bases, with 3 bases separating them.

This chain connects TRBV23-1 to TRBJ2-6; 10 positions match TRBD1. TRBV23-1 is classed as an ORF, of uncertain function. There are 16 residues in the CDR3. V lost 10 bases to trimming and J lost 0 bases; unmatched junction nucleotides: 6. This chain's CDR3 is CATFRDRGSGANVLTF. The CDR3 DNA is TGCGCCACCTTCCGGGACAGGGGCTCTGGGGCCAACGTCCTGACTTTC.